The rows below give T cell receptor beta chains drawn from one sample of a study of graft-versus-host responses after intestinal transplantation. The assay was immunoSEQ multiplex PCR, and TCRdb's table has in-frame clones only and misses some. The sample has tens of thousands of clones; 85% to 95% are singletons. The source material was PBMCs, sampled approximately 360 days after intestinal transplant. All receptors come from a human patient who received an intestinal transplant, so some T cells may come from the graft donor. Both conserved end residues are part of each CDR3. The order of the fields is CDR3 length, V gene, D gene, J gene, CDR3 DNA, CDR3 protein. D genes are given only for firm matches.

length: 15; V: TRBV5-4; D: TRBD1; J: TRBJ2-7; DNA: TGTGCCAGCAGCGGGCAGGGGGCAGGGACCTACGAGCAGTACTTC; CDR3: CASSGQGAGTYEQYF
length: 13; V: TRBV19; D: NA; J: TRBJ2-7; DNA: TGTGCCAGTAGTATAGACAGGGCAAGAGAGCAGTACTTC; CDR3: CASSIDRAREQYF
length: 15; V: TRBV13; D: TRBD1; J: TRBJ2-7; DNA: TGTGCCAGCAGCTCACAGGGGGCAACCTCCTACGAGCAGTACTTC; CDR3: CASSSQGATSYEQYF
length: 17; V: TRBV7-3; D: TRBD2; J: TRBJ2-7; DNA: TGTGCCAGCAGCTTAACCCCTATAGCGGGGACCACCTACGAGCAGTACTTC; CDR3: CASSLTPIAGTTYEQYF
length: 16; V: TRBV10-3; D: TRBD1; J: TRBJ1-2; DNA: TGTGCCATCAGTGAGTCTTTGACAGGGGGCAACTATGGCTACACCTTC; CDR3: CAISESLTGGNYGYTF
length: 13; V: TRBV11-3; D: NA; J: TRBJ2-7; DNA: TGTGCCAGCAGCTTAGCCCCTATGACTGAGCAGTACTTC; CDR3: CASSLAPMTEQYF
length: 13; V: TRBV2; D: NA; J: TRBJ1-6; DNA: TGTGCCAGCAGTGAGAAGGACAATTCACCCCTCCACTTT; CDR3: CASSEKDNSPLHF
length: 14; V: TRBV10-1; D: NA; J: TRBJ2-3; DNA: TGCGCCAGCAGTGATCCAGGGAGCACAGATACGCAGTATTTT; CDR3: CASSDPGSTDTQYF
length: 15; V: TRBV19; D: NA; J: TRBJ2-5; DNA: TGTGCCAGTAGTGGGGCAGGGCGCCCCCAAGAGACCCAGTACTTC; CDR3: CASSGAGRPQETQYF
length: 15; V: TRBV29-1; D: TRBD2; J: TRBJ2-5; DNA: TGCAGCGTTGATGGGACTAGCGGGGGTGTGGAGACCCAGTACTTC; CDR3: CSVDGTSGGVETQYF
length: 17; V: TRBV7-9; D: TRBD1; J: TRBJ2-2; DNA: TGTGCCAGCAGTCAAAGATTGGGACAGGTGTTCACCGGGGAGCTGTTTTTT; CDR3: CASSQRLGQVFTGELFF